This TCR beta chain came from a study of a mutant IDH1 vaccine in newly diagnosed glioma. Study details: Vaccination was launched 4-6 weeks after radiotherapy alone, or with temozolomide cycles. Previous treatment comprised radiotherapy, temozolomide, or both, mostly both.

This CDR3 region has 14 residues. The germline V gene has CDR1 SGHDT and CDR2 YYEEEE. V lost 5 bases and J lost 6; bases outside the gene matches: 8. Time point: week 23, last vaccination. In every dose of vaccine, 300 ug of mutant IDH1 20-mer peptide was given alongside topical imiquimod. As to this clone: What it binds is unknown.

Libraries were prepared by immunoSEQ multiplex PCR; TCRdb keeps only in-frame clonotypes and omits some of them. The sample carries 58,000 or so clones, 87% recorded once. The sequence was obtained from a man between 35 and 55 years old with glioma. This chain links TRBV5-6 with TRBJ1-3; 7 bases are shared with TRBD1. The sequencing used PBMCs, collected from a glioma patient whose treatment included an IDH1 peptide vaccine. CDR3 sequence reads: CASRTWGQKNTIYF. CDR3 sequence (DNA): TGTGCCAGCAGGACCTGGGGACAGAAAAACACCATATATTTT. Together with reference TRBV5-6 and TRBJ1-3, the CDR3 gives the full variable domain: DAGVTQSPTHLIKTRGQQVTLRCSPKSGHDTVSWYQQALGQGPQFIFQYYEEEERQRGNFPDRFSGHQFPNYSSELNVNALLLGDSALYLCASRTWGQKNTIYFGEGSWLTVV.